The present entry profiles one T cell receptor (beta chain) with its context. Its antigen is not identified. This sample was taken from a study of T cell responses to AZD1222 COVID-19 vaccine. Only in-frame clones appear in the TCRdb table, and some are missing; sequencing was by immunoSEQ multiplex PCR. Altogether about 120,000 clones are present, around 91% being singletons, with the ten largest covering 1.6%. Germline values: CDR1 SGHRS, CDR2 YFSETQ. V lost 4 bases to trimming and J lost 5 bases; unmatched junction nucleotides: 2. The CDR3 loop spans 15 amino acids. The study, taken as a whole, reports: There were vaccine-associated CD4 TCRs across spike, dominant at 160-218 and 743-854.

The sequencing used peripheral blood, collected 28 days after the second AZD1222 dose. The clonotype originates from an adult who received the AZD1222 COVID-19 vaccine. The V and J genes are TRBV5-1 and TRBJ2-3, with TRBD2 matching over 15 bases. CDR3 in DNA: TGCGCCAGCAGCCTGGGACTAGCGGGAGGAGATACGCAGTATTTT. Residues: CASSLGLAGGDTQYF.